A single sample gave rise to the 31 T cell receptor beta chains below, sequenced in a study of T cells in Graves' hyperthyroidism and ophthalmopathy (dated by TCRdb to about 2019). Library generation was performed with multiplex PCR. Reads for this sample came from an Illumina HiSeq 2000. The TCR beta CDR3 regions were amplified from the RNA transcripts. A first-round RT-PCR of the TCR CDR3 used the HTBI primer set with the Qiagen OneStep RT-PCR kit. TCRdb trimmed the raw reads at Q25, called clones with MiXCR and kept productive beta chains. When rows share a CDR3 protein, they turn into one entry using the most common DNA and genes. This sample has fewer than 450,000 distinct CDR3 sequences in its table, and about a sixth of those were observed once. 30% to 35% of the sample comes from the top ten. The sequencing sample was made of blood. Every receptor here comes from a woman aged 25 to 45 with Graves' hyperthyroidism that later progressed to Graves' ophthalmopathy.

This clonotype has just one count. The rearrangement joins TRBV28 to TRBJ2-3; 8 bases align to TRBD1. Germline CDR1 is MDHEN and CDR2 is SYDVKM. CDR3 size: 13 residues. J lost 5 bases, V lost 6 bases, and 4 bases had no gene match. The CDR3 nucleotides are TGTGCCAGCAGGCAGGGGGCAATAGATACGCAGTATTTT. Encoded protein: CASRQGAIDTQYF.

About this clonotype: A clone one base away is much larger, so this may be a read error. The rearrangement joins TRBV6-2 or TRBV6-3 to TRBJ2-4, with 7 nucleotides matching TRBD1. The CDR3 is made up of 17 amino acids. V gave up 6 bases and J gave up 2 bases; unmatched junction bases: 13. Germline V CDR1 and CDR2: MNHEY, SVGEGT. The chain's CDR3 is CASRAPRDSLPKNIQYF. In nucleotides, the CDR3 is TGTGCCAGCAGGGCGCCCCGGGACAGCTTACCCAAAAACATTCAGTACTTC.

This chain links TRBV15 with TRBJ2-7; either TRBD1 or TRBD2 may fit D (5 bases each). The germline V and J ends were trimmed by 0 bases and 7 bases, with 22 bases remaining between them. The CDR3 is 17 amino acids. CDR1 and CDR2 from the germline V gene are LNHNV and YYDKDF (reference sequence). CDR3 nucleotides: TGTGCCACCAGCAGAGATCTAGGGACCCCCCTCTTTAGGGAGCAGTACTTC. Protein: CATSRDLGTPLFREQYF.

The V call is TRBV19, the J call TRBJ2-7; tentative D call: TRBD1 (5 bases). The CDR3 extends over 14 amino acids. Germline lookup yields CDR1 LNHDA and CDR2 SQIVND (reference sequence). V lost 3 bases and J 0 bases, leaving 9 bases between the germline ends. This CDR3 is CASSIRADSYEQYF. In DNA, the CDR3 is TGTGCCAGTAGTATCAGGGCGGACTCCTACGAGCAGTACTTC.

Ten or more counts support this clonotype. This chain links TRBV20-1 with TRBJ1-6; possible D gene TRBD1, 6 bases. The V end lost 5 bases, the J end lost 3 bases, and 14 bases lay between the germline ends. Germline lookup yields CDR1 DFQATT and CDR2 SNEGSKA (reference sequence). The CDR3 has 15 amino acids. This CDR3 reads CSAANREVYNSPLHF. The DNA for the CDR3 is TGCAGTGCTGCAAACAGGGAGGTCTATAATTCACCCCTCCACTTT.

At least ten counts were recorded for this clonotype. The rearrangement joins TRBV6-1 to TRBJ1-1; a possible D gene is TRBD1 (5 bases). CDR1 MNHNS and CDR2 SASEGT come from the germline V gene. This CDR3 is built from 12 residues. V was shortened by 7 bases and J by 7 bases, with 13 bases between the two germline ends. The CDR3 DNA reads TGTGCCAGCACCCCGGGGGGAGGTGAAGCTTTCTTT. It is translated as CASTPGGGEAFF.

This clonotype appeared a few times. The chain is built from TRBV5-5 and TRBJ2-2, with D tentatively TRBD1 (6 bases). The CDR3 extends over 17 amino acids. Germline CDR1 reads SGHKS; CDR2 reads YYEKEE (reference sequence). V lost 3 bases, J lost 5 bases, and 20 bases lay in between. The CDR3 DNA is TGTGCCAGCAGCTCCCTACACTCGGGACATTGGACCGGGGAGCTGTTTTTT. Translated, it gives CASSSLHSGHWTGELFF.

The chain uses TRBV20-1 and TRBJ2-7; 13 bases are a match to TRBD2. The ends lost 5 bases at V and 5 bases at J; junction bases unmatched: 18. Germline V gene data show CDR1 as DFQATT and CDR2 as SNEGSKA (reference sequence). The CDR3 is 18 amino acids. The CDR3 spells CSALTTAGTSGIDDEQYF. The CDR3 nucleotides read TGCAGTGCTCTTACAACTGCCGGGACTAGCGGGATCGACGACGAGCAGTACTTC.

The CDR3 DNA reads TGCGCCAGCAGCCAAGAAACTAGGAGCCAAGAGACCCAGTACTTC. Translation gives CASSQETRSQETQYF. This rearrangement joins TRBV4-1 to TRBJ2-5; D is perhaps TRBD2 (5 bases). The CDR3 is 15 residues long. Germline V gene data show CDR1 as MGHRA and CDR2 as YSYEKL. Deletions cut 0 bases from V and 1 base from J, with 9 bases between.

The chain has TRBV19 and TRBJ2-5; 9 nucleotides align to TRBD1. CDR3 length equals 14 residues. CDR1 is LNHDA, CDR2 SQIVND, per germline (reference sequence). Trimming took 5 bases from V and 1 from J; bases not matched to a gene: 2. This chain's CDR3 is CASSRQGGQETQYF. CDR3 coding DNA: TGTGCCAGTAGTCGACAGGGGGGCCAAGAGACCCAGTACTTC.

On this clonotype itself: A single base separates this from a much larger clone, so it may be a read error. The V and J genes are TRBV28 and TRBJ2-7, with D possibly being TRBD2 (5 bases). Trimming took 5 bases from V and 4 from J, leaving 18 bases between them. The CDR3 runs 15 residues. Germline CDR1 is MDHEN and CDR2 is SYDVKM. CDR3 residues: CASSPMPGEEYEQYF. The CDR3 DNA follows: TGTGCCAGCAGTCCCATGCCCGGGGAAGAGTACGAGCAGTACTTC.

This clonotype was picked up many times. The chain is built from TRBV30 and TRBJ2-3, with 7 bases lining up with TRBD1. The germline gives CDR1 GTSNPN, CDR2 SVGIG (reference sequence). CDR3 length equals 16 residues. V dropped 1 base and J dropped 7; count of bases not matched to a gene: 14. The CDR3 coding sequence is TGTGCCTGGAGTGGAGCGGACAGGTTATTTAAAAATACGCAGTATTTT. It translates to CAWSGADRLFKNTQYF.

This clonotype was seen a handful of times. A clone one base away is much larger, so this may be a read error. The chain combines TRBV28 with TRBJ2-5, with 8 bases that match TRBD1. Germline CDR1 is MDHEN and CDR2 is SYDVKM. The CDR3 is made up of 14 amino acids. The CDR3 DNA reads TGTGCCAGCAGTTCCGGGACAGGATGGAAGACCCGGTACTTC. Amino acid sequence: CASSSGTGWKTRYF. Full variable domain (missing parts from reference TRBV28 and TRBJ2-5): DVKVTQSSRYLVKRTGEKVFLECVQDMDHENMFWYRQDPGLGLRLIYFSYDVKMKEKGDIPEGYSVSREKKERFSLILESASTNQTSMYLCASSSGTGWKTRYFGPGTRLLVL.

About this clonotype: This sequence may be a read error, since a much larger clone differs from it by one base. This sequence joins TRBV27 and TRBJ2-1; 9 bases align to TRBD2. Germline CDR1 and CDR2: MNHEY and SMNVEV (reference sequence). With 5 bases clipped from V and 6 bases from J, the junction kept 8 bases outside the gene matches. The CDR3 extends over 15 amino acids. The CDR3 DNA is TGTGCCAGCAGTGACGAAGCGGGGGGCTGCAATGAGCAGTTCTTC. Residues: CASSDEAGGCNEQFF.

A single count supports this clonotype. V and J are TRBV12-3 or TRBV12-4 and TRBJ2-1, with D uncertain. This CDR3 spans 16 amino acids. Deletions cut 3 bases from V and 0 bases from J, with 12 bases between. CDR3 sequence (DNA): TGTGCCAGCAGTTTTGGTCTTGCTAGCTCCTACAATGAGCAGTTCTTC. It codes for CASSFGLASSYNEQFF.

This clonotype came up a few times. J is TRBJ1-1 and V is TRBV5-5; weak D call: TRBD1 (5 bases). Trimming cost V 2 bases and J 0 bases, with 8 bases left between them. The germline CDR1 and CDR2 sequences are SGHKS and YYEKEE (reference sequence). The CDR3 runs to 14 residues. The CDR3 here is CASSFPGLNTEAFF. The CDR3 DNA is TGTGCCAGCAGCTTTCCAGGGTTGAACACTGAAGCTTTCTTT.

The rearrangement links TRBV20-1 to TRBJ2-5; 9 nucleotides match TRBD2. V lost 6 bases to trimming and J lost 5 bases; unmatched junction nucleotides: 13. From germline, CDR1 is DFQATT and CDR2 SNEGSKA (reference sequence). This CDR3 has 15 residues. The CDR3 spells CSAGMREGLRETQYF. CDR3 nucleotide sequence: TGCAGTGCCGGGATGCGGGAGGGCCTGAGGGAGACCCAGTACTTC.

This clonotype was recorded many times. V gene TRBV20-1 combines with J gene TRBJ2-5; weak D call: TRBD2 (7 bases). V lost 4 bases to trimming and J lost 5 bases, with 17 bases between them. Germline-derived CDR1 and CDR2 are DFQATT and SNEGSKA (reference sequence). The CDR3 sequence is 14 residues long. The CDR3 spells CSANDAGARETQYF. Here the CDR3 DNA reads TGCAGTGCTAACGATGCGGGGGCTCGGGAGACCCAGTACTTC.

The CDR3: CASSDTTPYEQYF. The CDR3 DNA sequence: TGTGCCAGCAGCGATACTACCCCCTACGAGCAGTACTTC. This rearrangement joins TRBV7-6 to TRBJ2-7; D remains ambiguous. The germline gives CDR1 SGHVS, CDR2 FNYEAQ. V lost 5 bases and J lost 2, with 10 bases in between. The CDR3 sequence is 13 residues long. The full variable domain, in which reference TRBV7-6 and TRBJ2-7 provide the parts outside the CDR3, is GAGVSQSPRYKVTKRGQDVALRCDPISGHVSLYWYRQALGQGPEFLTYFNYEAQQDKSGLPNDRFSAERPEGSISTLTIQRTEQRDSAMYRCASSDTTPYEQYFGPGTRLTVT.

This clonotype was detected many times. CDR3 residues: CASSARALQGNTIYF. As DNA, the CDR3 is TGTGCCAGCAGTGCGCGGGCACTTCAGGGCAACACCATATATTTT. The chain joins TRBV6-1 to TRBJ1-3; a possible D gene is TRBD1 (5 bases). Per germline, CDR1 MNHNS and CDR2 SASEGT. This CDR3 region has 15 residues. V was trimmed by 4 bases and J by 7 bases, leaving 17 bases between them.

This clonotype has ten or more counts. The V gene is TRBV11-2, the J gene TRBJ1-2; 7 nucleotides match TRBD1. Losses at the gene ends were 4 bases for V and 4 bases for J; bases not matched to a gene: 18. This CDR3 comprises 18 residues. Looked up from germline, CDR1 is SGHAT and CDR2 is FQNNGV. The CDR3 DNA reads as TGTGCCAGCAGCTCGGGCGGGTTACTAGGGGGCAACGGCTATGGCTACACCTTC. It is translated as CASSSGGLLGGNGYGYTF. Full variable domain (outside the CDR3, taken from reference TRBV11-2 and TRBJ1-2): EAGVAQSPRYKIIEKRQSVAFWCNPISGHATLYWYQQILGQGPKLLIQFQNNGVVDDSQLPKDRFSAERLKGVDSTLKIQPAKLEDSAVYLCASSSGGLLGGNGYGYTFGSGTRLTVV.

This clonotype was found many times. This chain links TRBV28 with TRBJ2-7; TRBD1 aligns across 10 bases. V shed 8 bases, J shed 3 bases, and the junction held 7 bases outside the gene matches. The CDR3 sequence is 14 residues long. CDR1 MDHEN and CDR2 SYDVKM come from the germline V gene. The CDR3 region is CASRRTGGFYEQYF. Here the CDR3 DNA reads TGTGCCAGCCGACGGACAGGGGGATTCTACGAGCAGTACTTC.

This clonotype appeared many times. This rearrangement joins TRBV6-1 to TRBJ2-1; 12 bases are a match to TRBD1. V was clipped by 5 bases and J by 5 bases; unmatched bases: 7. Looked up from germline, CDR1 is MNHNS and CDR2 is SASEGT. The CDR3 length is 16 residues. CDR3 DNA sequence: TGTGCCAGCAGTCCCCCGGGACAGGGGGCGAACAATGAGCAGTTCTTC. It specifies CASSPPGQGANNEQFF.

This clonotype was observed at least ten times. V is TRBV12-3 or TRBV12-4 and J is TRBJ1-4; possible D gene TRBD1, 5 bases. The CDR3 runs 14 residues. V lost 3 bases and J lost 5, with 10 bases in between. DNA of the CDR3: TGTGCCAGCAGTTTCATGGAGGGGAATGAAAAACTGTTTTTT. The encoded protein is CASSFMEGNEKLFF.

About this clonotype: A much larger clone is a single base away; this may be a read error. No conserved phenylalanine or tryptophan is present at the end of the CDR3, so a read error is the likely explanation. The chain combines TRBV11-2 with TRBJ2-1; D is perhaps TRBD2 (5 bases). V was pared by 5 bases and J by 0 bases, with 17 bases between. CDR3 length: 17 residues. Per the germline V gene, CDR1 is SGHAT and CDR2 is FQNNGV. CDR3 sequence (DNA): TGTGCCAGCAGCCCTAGCACCAGCACCCTCTCCTACAATGAGCAGTTCATC. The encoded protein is CASSPSTSTLSYNEQFI.

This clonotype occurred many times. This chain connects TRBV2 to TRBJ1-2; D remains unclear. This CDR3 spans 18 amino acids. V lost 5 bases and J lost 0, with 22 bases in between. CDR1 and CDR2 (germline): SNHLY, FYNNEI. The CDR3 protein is CASSLKVDLTRSNYGYTF. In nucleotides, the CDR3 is TGTGCCAGCAGTTTAAAGGTCGATTTGACGAGATCTAACTATGGCTACACCTTC.

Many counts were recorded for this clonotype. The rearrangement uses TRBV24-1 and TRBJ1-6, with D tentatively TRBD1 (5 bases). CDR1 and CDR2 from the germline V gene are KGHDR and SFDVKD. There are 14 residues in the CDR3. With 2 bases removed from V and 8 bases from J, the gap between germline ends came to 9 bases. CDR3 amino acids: CATSDWGNYSPLHF. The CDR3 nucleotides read TGTGCCACCAGTGATTGGGGGAATTATTCACCCCTCCACTTT.

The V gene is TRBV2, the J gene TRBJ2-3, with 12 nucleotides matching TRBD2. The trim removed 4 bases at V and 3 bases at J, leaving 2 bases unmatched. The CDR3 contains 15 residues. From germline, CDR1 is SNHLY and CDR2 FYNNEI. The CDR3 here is CASSGTSGKTDTQYF. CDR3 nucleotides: TGTGCCAGCAGTGGGACTAGCGGGAAGACAGATACGCAGTATTTT.

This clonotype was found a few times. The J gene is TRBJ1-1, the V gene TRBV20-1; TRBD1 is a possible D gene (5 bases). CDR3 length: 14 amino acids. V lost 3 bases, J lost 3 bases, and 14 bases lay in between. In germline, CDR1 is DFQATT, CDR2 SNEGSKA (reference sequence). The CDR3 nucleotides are TGCAGTGCTAGTTGGGGGGTTGAGGACACTGAAGCTTTCTTT. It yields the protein CSASWGVEDTEAFF.

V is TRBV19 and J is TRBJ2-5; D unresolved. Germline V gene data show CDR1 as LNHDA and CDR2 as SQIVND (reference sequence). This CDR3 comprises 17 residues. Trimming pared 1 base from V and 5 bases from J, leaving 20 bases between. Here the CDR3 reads CASSIGRLRRPKETQYF. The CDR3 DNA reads TGTGCCAGTAGTATAGGGCGACTGAGACGGCCCAAGGAGACCCAGTACTTC.

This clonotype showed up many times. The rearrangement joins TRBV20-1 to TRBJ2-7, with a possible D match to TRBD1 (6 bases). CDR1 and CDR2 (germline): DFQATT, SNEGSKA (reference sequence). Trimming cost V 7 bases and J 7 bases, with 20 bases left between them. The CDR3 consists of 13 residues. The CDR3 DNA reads TGCAGTGTCTCCCAGGGGCCTAGCCGAGAGCAGTACTTC. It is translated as CSVSQGPSREQYF.